This T cell receptor beta chain was identified in a study of cytomegalovirus exposure and HLA in healthy donors. Sequenced by immunoSEQ multiplex PCR; TCRdb stores in-frame clones only, minus some. The sample includes under 300,000 clones, around 90% of them seen just once. Unmatched junction bases numbered 13, after V lost 1 base and J lost 5 bases. CDR1 and CDR2 (germline): LNHNV, YYDKDF (reference sequence). The CDR3 covers 18 residues. The sample consisted of PBMCs. This receptor was taken from a woman younger than 35 in good health and CMV-seronegative. The chain uses TRBV15 and TRBJ1-1, with 10 bases that match TRBD1. The CDR3 DNA reads TGTGCCACCAGCAGAGTGAGGGGACAGGGGATATGGTCAACTGAAGCTTTCTTT. Translation gives CATSRVRGQGIWSTEAFF.